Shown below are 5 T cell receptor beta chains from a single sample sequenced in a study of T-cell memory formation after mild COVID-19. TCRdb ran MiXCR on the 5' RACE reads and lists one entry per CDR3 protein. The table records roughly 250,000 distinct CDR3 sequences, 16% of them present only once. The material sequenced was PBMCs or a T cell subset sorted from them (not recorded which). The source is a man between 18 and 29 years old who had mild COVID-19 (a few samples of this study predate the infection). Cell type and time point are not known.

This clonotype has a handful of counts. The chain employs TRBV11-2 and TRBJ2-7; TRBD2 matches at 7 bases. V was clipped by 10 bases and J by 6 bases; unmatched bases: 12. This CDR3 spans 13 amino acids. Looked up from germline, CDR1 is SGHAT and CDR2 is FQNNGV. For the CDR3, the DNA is TGTGCCACCTCGGGACTACGACTACGCGAGCAGTACTTC. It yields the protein CATSGLRLREQYF.

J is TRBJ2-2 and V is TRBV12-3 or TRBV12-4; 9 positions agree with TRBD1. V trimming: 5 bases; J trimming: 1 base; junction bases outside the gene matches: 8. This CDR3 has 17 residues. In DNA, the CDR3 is TGTGCCAGCAGTCTCCTCTTGGGACAGGGGAACACCGGGGAGCTGTTTTTT. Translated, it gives CASSLLLGQGNTGELFF.

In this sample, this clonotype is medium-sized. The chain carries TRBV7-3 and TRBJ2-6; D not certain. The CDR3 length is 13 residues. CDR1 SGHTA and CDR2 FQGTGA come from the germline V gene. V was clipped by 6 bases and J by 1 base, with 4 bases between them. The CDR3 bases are TGTGCCAGCAGGCCTTCTGGGGCCAACGTCCTGACTTTC. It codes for CASRPSGANVLTF.

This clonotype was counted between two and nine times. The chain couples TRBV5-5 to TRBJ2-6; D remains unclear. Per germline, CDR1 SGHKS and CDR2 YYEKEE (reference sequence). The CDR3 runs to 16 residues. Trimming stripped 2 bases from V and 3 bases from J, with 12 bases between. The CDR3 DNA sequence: TGTGCCAGCAGCTTATTAGGGTCCGGTGGGGCCAACGTCCTGACTTTC. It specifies CASSLLGSGGANVLTF. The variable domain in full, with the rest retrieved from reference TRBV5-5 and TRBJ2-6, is DAGVTQSPTHLIKTRGQQVTLRCSPISGHKSVSWYQQVLGQGPQFIFQYYEKEERGRGNFPDRFSARQFPNYSSELNVNALLLGDSALYLCASSLLGSGGANVLTFGAGSRLTVL.

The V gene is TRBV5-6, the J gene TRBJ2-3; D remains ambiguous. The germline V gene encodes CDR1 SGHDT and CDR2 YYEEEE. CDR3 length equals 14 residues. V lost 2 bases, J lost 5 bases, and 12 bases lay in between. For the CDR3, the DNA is TGTGCCAGCAGCTTTAGTTCGAGTGGAGATACGCAGTATTTT. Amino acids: CASSFSSSGDTQYF.